This TCR beta chain was sequenced in a study of blood T cell repertoires in COVID-19. Study summary: The United States, Italy and Spain supplied acute and convalescent COVID-19 samples. From T cells, B-cell-depleted T cells, or PBMCs came the material, which was cDNA or gDNA.

CDR3 size: 15 residues. The ends lost 6 bases at V and 3 bases at J; junction bases unmatched: 10. The germline gives CDR1 SNHLY, CDR2 FYNNEI. Only in-frame clones appear in the TCRdb table, and some are missing; sequencing was by immunoSEQ multiplex PCR. The sample lists 95,000 to 150,000 clones, around three quarters occurring once. This clone was picked up a small number of times. The sequence was collected from a woman in her 70s with acute or convalescent COVID-19. The rearrangement joins TRBV2 to TRBJ2-7, with 8 bases matching TRBD1. The sequencing input was peripheral blood. In nucleotides, the CDR3 is TGTGCCAGCAGCCACCGTGGACAGGGAGGCTACGAGCAGTACTTC. Residues: CASSHRGQGGYEQYF.